A selection of T cell receptor beta chains follows, all from one sample in a study of a mutant IDH1 vaccine in newly diagnosed glioma. Sequencing used immunoSEQ multiplex PCR; TCRdb keeps in-frame clones, though not all of them. The data contain approximately 84,000 clones, around four fifths of them singletons. Antigens for these TCRs are unknown. Material: PBMCs, obtained from a glioma patient whose treatment included an IDH1 peptide vaccine. These receptors all stem from a man between 40 and 49 years old with glioma. Each CDR3 is given with its conserved first and last residue. The order of the fields is CDR3 DNA, CDR3 protein, V gene, clone size, J gene, D gene. A D gene is named only where the DNA matches it firmly. The size field is filled for only some rows; it gives once, few, many or a size class.

TGTGCCAGCGAGGCCGATGAGGGCACCATATATTTT,CASEADEGTIYF,TRBV9,.,TRBJ1-3,.
TGTGCCAGCAGCCCTCCGGGACAGGGGTCTGAAAAACTGTTTTTT,CASSPPGQGSEKLFF,TRBV7-9,.,TRBJ1-4,TRBD1
TGCGCCAGCAGCCAAGAAGCGGGGCGAGGCACTGAAGCTTTCTTT,CASSQEAGRGTEAFF,TRBV4-3,few,TRBJ1-1,.
TGTGCCAGCAGCTACCATGGTGGAAACACCATATATTTT,CASSYHGGNTIYF,TRBV7-8,once,TRBJ1-3,.
TGTGCCAGCAGCTTCGGTGAGCCCTTGAACACTGAAGCTTTCTTT,CASSFGEPLNTEAFF,TRBV7-9,.,TRBJ1-1,.
TGTGCCAGCAAAACCTTAGCGGGGTCCACCGGGGAGCTGTTTTTT,CASKTLAGSTGELFF,TRBV2,.,TRBJ2-2,TRBD2
TGTGCCAGTACGCTGGACAGGGTCTATGGCTACACCTTC,CASTLDRVYGYTF,TRBV19,few,TRBJ1-2,TRBD1
TGTGCCAGCGGGACTAGCGGGCTCTCCTACGAGCAGTACTTC,CASGTSGLSYEQYF,TRBV28,.,TRBJ2-7,TRBD2
TGCAGCGTGGGACAGGGGGTCTCCTACGAGCAGTACTTC,CSVGQGVSYEQYF,TRBV29-1,.,TRBJ2-7,TRBD1
TGTGCCAGCAGTAAGCGGGAAGCCCTCATTGAGCAGTTCTTC,CASSKREALIEQFF,TRBV28,.,TRBJ2-1,TRBD2
TGTGCCAGCAGTTACTCGTTGAATCAGGGGGACGAAAAACTGTTTTTT,CASSYSLNQGDEKLFF,TRBV6-6,.,TRBJ1-4,TRBD1
TGTGCCAGCAGCTCGGGACAGGGCCTGAACACTGAAGCTTTCTTT,CASSSGQGLNTEAFF,TRBV5-4,.,TRBJ1-1,TRBD1
TGTGCCAGCAGAGACCCTGGGCTCCTAGGGGAGACCCAGTACTTC,CASRDPGLLGETQYF,TRBV7-2,.,TRBJ2-5,.
TGTGCCAGCAGCTTAGACCAGGGGGCGCGAGGCTACACCTTC,CASSLDQGARGYTF,TRBV7-6,.,TRBJ1-2,TRBD1
TGTGCCAGTAGTATCTTGAAGGGGTTGAATGGCTACACCTTC,CASSILKGLNGYTF,TRBV19,.,TRBJ1-2,.
TGTGCCAGCAGCCCGCAGGGGACTGAAGCTTTCTTT,CASSPQGTEAFF,TRBV6-1,few,TRBJ1-1,.
TGTGCCAGCAGTCTCGGGACAGGGGGTTTCGAAGCTTTCTTT,CASSLGTGGFEAFF,TRBV2,.,TRBJ1-1,TRBD1
TGTGCCAGCAGCAGGACAGGGGATCGGAATTCACCCCTCCACTTT,CASSRTGDRNSPLHF,TRBV2,once,TRBJ1-6,TRBD1
TGTGCCAGCAGTTACTCGTCAGCGAATGAGCAGTTCTTC,CASSYSSANEQFF,TRBV6-5,.,TRBJ2-1,.
TGCAGCGTAGCCCCGGGCCTTGAAGCTTTCTTT,CSVAPGLEAFF,TRBV29-1,many,TRBJ1-1,.
TGTGCCAGTAGTATAGTGGCGGGGACTAGCGGGAGGAGGGCCTACAATGAGCAGTTCTTC,CASSIVAGTSGRRAYNEQFF,TRBV19,.,TRBJ2-1,TRBD2
TGTGCCAGCAGACGGACTAGCGGCGAGACCCAGTACTTC,CASRRTSGETQYF,TRBV5-5,.,TRBJ2-5,TRBD2
TGTGCCAGCAGCACGGACAGGGAGTACAATGAGCAGTTCTTC,CASSTDREYNEQFF,TRBV11-3,.,TRBJ2-1,TRBD1